Each of the 18 T cell receptor beta chains below was sequenced from the same sample in a study of shared clonotypes between healthy human individuals. Clones were sequenced by immunoSEQ multiplex PCR, and TCRdb holds only the in-frame ones, with some missing. Seen here are 550,000 to 850,000 clones, 74% observed once, and the top ten hold 1.5% to 2%. Sequencing was performed on memory CD4+ T cells sorted from blood. As for subset: CD45RA-negative fraction. The receptors here all came from a woman aged 30 to 39 in good health.

This chain links TRBV5-5 with TRBJ1-5, with D hard to call. V was clipped by 0 bases and J by 2 bases, with 12 bases between them. The CDR3 has 16 residues. Germline assignment: CDR1 SGHKS and CDR2 YYEKEE (reference sequence). CDR3 residues: CASSLASGRGNQPQHF. The DNA for the CDR3 is TGTGCCAGCAGCTTGGCATCTGGGCGGGGCAATCAGCCCCAGCATTTT.

This clone was counted at least ten times. This sequence joins TRBV9 and TRBJ2-7; TRBD2 matches at 7 bases. This CDR3 comprises 15 residues. CDR1 is SGDLS, CDR2 YYNGEE, per germline. Trimming took 2 bases from V and 4 from J; bases not matched to a gene: 9. The CDR3 sequence is CASSVGGETIYEQYF. The CDR3 DNA is TGTGCCAGCAGCGTTGGGGGGGAGACCATTTACGAGCAGTACTTC. Full variable domain (remainder filled in from reference TRBV9 and TRBJ2-7): DSGVTQTPKHLITATGQRVTLRCSPRSGDLSVYWYQQSLDQGLQFLIQYYNGEERAKGNILERFSAQQFPDLHSELNLSSLELGDSALYFCASSVGGETIYEQYFGPGTRLTVT.

V is TRBV6-5 and J is TRBJ2-1; D may be TRBD1 (5 bases). The CDR3 is 12 amino acids. Trimming stripped 6 bases from V and 8 bases from J, with 11 bases between. CDR1 and CDR2 from the germline V gene are MNHEY and SVGAGI. In DNA, the CDR3 is TGTGCCAGCAGCAGGGTGTTCGATGAGCAGTTCTTC. This codes for CASSRVFDEQFF.

The rearrangement joins TRBV6-1 to TRBJ2-5; 8 nucleotides match TRBD2. The germline gives CDR1 MNHNS, CDR2 SASEGT. The V segment lost 7 bases and the J segment 5 bases; nucleotides outside the gene matches: 12. The CDR3 extends over 15 amino acids. The DNA of the CDR3 is TGTGCCAGCACTTTAACTAGCGGCTTCTCCGAGACCCAGTACTTC. As protein: CASTLTSGFSETQYF.

The V gene is TRBV6-5, the J gene TRBJ2-7, with D possibly TRBD2 on 5 matching bases. CDR1 is MNHEY and CDR2 is SVGAGI in the germline V gene. The CDR3 sequence is 15 residues long. Trimming removed 0 bases from V and 0 bases from J, with 9 bases in between. This chain's CDR3 is CASSYSDSSSYEQYF. CDR3 nucleotides: TGTGCCAGCAGTTACTCGGACTCAAGCTCCTACGAGCAGTACTTC.

The chain carries TRBV11-3 and TRBJ2-7, with D unclear. The CDR3 is 15 residues long. From germline, CDR1 is SGHNT and CDR2 YENEEA. V lost 4 bases, J lost 4 bases, and 17 bases lay in between. Here the CDR3 reads CASSSGNEPPYEQYF. Here the CDR3 DNA reads TGTGCCAGCAGCTCCGGCAATGAGCCACCTTACGAGCAGTACTTC.

V usage is TRBV18 and J usage is TRBJ2-2; 9 bases match TRBD1. Germline V CDR1 and CDR2: KGHSH, LQKENI. The CDR3 contains 17 residues. Losses at the gene ends were 0 bases for V and 4 bases for J; bases not matched to a gene: 6. CDR3: CASSPPTGQGFTGELFF. CDR3 in DNA: TGTGCCAGCTCACCACCGACAGGACAGGGGTTCACCGGGGAGCTGTTTTTT.

This clone was observed at least ten times. The V gene is TRBV2, the J gene TRBJ1-3, with D possibly being TRBD1 (5 bases). The length of the CDR3 is 15 residues. CDR1 and CDR2 (germline): SNHLY, FYNNEI. The germline V and J ends were trimmed by 2 bases and 2 bases, with 10 bases remaining between them. The chain's CDR3 is CASSEWGVTGNTIYF. DNA for the CDR3: TGTGCCAGCAGTGAATGGGGGGTGACTGGAAACACCATATATTTT.

This clone was counted only a few times. The chain combines TRBV2 with TRBJ2-3, with TRBD2 matching 12 bases. Per germline, CDR1 SNHLY and CDR2 FYNNEI. CDR3 size: 16 residues. The junction had 11 bases not matched to a gene; V was cut back by 11 bases and J by 2 bases. The CDR3 reads CAGGILAGGPTDTQYF. In DNA form, the CDR3 reads TGTGCCGGGGGTATTCTAGCGGGAGGGCCCACAGATACGCAGTATTTT.

This clone turned up a few times. The rearrangement joins TRBV5-4 to TRBJ2-2, with 8 bases identical to TRBD1. V lost 2 bases to trimming and J lost 5 bases; unmatched junction nucleotides: 5. CDR3 length: 15 residues. Germline values: CDR1 SGHNT, CDR2 YYREEE (reference sequence). The CDR3 protein is CASSFPQGVTGELFF. Here the CDR3 DNA reads TGTGCCAGCAGCTTCCCACAGGGGGTGACCGGGGAGCTGTTTTTT. Full variable domain (remainder filled in from reference TRBV5-4 and TRBJ2-2): ETGVTQSPTHLIKTRGQQVTLRCSSQSGHNTVSWYQQALGQGPQFIFQYYREEENGRGNFPPRFSGLQFPNYSSELNVNALELDDSALYLCASSFPQGVTGELFFGEGSRLTVL.

The chain is built from TRBV29-1 and TRBJ2-1; tentative D call: TRBD2 (7 bases). This CDR3 is built from 15 residues. Per germline, CDR1 SQVTM and CDR2 ANQGSEA. Trimming cost V 2 bases and J 6 bases, with 17 bases left between them. CDR3 loop: CSVERASGTINEQFF. CDR3 nucleotide sequence: TGCAGCGTTGAAAGGGCGAGCGGGACAATCAATGAGCAGTTCTTC.

The genes are TRBV29-1 and TRBJ1-3; D remains ambiguous. From germline, CDR1 is SQVTM and CDR2 ANQGSEA. The V and J ends lost 4 bases and 9 bases respectively, with 13 bases between them. This CDR3 has 12 amino acids. The CDR3 bases are TGCAGCGTTGGTGAAAGCCGGGGCACCATATATTTT. Amino acids: CSVGESRGTIYF.

The CDR3 region is CASRGASGSYEQYF. CDR3 bases: TGTGCCAGCAGAGGAGCTAGCGGTTCCTACGAGCAGTACTTC. The rearrangement links TRBV6-6 to TRBJ2-7, with 7 positions matching TRBD2. The germline V gene encodes CDR1 MNHNY and CDR2 SVGAGI (reference sequence). The ends lost 6 bases at V and 1 base at J; junction bases unmatched: 6. The CDR3 consists of 14 residues.

The chain links TRBV18 to TRBJ2-7; 10 bases are a match to TRBD2. Germline trimming cut 6 bases from V and 4 bases from J; bases unmatched to any gene: 6. Germline V gene lookup returns CDR1 KGHSH and CDR2 LQKENI. The CDR3 has 14 amino acids. The CDR3 loop is CASSKAGGVYEQYF. DNA for the CDR3: TGTGCCAGCTCTAAAGCGGGGGGGGTTTACGAGCAGTACTTC.

The chain links TRBV5-1 to TRBJ2-1; TRBD2 matches at 15 bases. CDR1 and CDR2 (germline): SGHRS, YFSETQ. This CDR3 region has 14 residues. The junction had 0 bases not matched to a gene; V was cut back by 5 bases and J by 6 bases. CDR3 bases: TGCGCCAGCAGGGGACTAGCGGGAGGCAATGAGCAGTTCTTC. This gives the protein CASRGLAGGNEQFF.

The chain joins TRBV7-3 to TRBJ1-3; 9 bases are a match to TRBD1. Trimming at V came to 6 bases and at J to 4 bases, leaving 7 bases not matched to a gene. The CDR3 consists of 15 residues. Per the germline V gene, CDR1 is SGHTA and CDR2 is FQGTGA. CDR3 nucleotides: TGTGCCAGCAGTAGGGGACAGGGAACAGGAAACACCATATATTTT. This codes for CASSRGQGTGNTIYF.

The chain has TRBV30 and TRBJ2-7, with a weak D call TRBD1 (5 bases). The CDR3 is 14 residues long. V lost 0 bases, J lost 5 bases, and 14 bases lay in between. Germline V CDR1 and CDR2: GTSNPN, SVGIG (reference sequence). CDR3 residues: CAWSVGSGLNEQYF. DNA of the CDR3: TGTGCCTGGAGTGTTGGGTCAGGGTTAAACGAGCAGTACTTC.

This clone was detected a few times. CDR3 sequence: CASSSVGLGHYEQYF. The DNA for the CDR3 is TGTGCCAGCAGTTCGGTCGGGCTGGGGCACTACGAGCAGTACTTC. The J gene is TRBJ2-7, the V gene TRBV27; perhaps TRBD1 as D (5 bases). The germline V gene encodes CDR1 MNHEY and CDR2 SMNVEV (reference sequence). The CDR3 extends over 15 amino acids. The V end lost 4 bases, the J end lost 3 bases, and 16 bases lay between the germline ends.